These 27 T cell receptor beta chains share one sample of origin, sequenced in a study of shared clonotypes between healthy human individuals. Using immunoSEQ multiplex PCR, the repertoire was profiled, and TCRdb retains in-frame clones only, with some absent. This table holds about 360,000 clones, less than 85% found once. Sequenced: memory CD4+ T cells sorted from blood. The subset is: CD45RA-negative fraction. Receptors were obtained from a man aged 25 to 45 in good health.

The rearrangement uses TRBV7-8 and TRBJ1-2; D is ambiguous. The germline V and J ends were trimmed by 1 base and 8 bases, with 11 bases remaining between them. This CDR3 has 13 residues. Germline CDR1 reads SGHVS; CDR2 reads FQNEAQ. In nucleotides, the CDR3 is TGTGCCAGCAGCTTAGTAGTGGATCGGGGCTACACCTTC. The encoded protein is CASSLVVDRGYTF.

V is TRBV5-6 and J is TRBJ2-7, with 7 nucleotides matching TRBD1. The CDR3 consists of 17 residues. V shed 4 bases, J shed 4 bases, and the junction held 17 bases outside the gene matches. From germline, CDR1 is SGHDT and CDR2 YYEEEE. CDR3 sequence reads: CASSPRLLGTARYEQYF. CDR3 DNA: TGTGCCAGCAGCCCGCGACTGCTGGGGACAGCACGATACGAGCAGTACTTC.

The J gene is TRBJ1-1, the V gene TRBV2, with D maybe TRBD1 (6 bases). The V end lost 3 bases, the J end lost 6 bases, and 8 bases lay between the germline ends. There are 12 residues in the CDR3. Germline lookup yields CDR1 SNHLY and CDR2 FYNNEI. Written as DNA, the CDR3 is TGTGCCAGCAGTGAGCAGGGGCCTGAAGCTTTCTTT. Translated: CASSEQGPEAFF.

This chain connects TRBV5-1 to TRBJ1-2; TRBD1 matches 7 bases. V shed 4 bases and J 3 bases; nucleotides not matched to a gene: 6. The CDR3 sequence is 14 residues long. Germline CDR1 reads SGHRS; CDR2 reads YFSETQ. The CDR3 spells CASSADRADYGYTF. CDR3 coding DNA: TGCGCCAGCAGCGCTGACAGGGCAGACTATGGCTACACCTTC.

This chain joins TRBV6-5 and TRBJ2-7; the match to TRBD1 covers 8 bases. J was trimmed by 6 bases and V by 5 bases; bases with no gene match: 6. The CDR3 covers 13 residues. CDR1 MNHEY and CDR2 SVGAGI come from the germline V gene. The CDR3 bases are TGTGCCAGCAGTAGAACAGGGGGAGGCGAGCAGTACTTC. It codes for CASSRTGGGEQYF.

The sample holds a few counts of this clone. The chain carries TRBV5-1 and TRBJ2-5; D may be TRBD1 (5 bases). Germline V CDR1 and CDR2: SGHRS, YFSETQ. The CDR3 consists of 15 residues. V was pared by 1 base and J by 5 bases, with 15 bases between. CDR3 region: CASSLKRPPGETQYF. In DNA form, the CDR3 reads TGCGCCAGCAGCTTGAAAAGGCCCCCAGGGGAGACCCAGTACTTC.

This clone was picked up one time. The chain uses TRBV2 and TRBJ2-1; 7 bases are a match to TRBD1. The CDR3 is 12 amino acids. Germline lookup yields CDR1 SNHLY and CDR2 FYNNEI. The V segment lost 7 bases and the J segment 14 bases; nucleotides outside the gene matches: 11. Here the CDR3 DNA reads TGTGCCAGCACCGGCAGGGGGACGGAGAAGTTCTTC. As protein: CASTGRGTEKFF.

This chain links TRBV27 with TRBJ1-2, with D unresolved. The CDR3 is 13 residues long. The ends were cut back, 3 bases at V and 8 bases at J, with 13 bases in the middle. Per germline, CDR1 MNHEY and CDR2 SMNVEV (reference sequence). The CDR3 DNA reads TGTGCCAGCAGTTTTAGGTACCAAGGCGGCTACACCTTC. Translating gives CASSFRYQGGYTF.

The chain links TRBV19 to TRBJ2-7, with a tentative D call TRBD2 (6 bases). Trimming removed 10 bases at V and 6 bases at J, with 28 bases between. This CDR3 spans 16 amino acids. Germline V gene lookup returns CDR1 LNHDA and CDR2 SQIVND (reference sequence). CDR3 coding DNA: TGTGCCACCACGGGTCTTAGCGGAGGGAAACCGACCGAGCAGTACTTC. Its translation is CATTGLSGGKPTEQYF.

This rearrangement joins TRBV5-4 to TRBJ2-1; 7 bases are shared with TRBD2. V dropped 4 bases and J dropped 4; count of bases not matched to a gene: 11. CDR1 is SGHNT and CDR2 is YYREEE in the germline V gene (reference sequence). The CDR3 is 16 residues long. The CDR3 loop is CASSLLAGAVYNEQFF. CDR3 nucleotides: TGTGCCAGCAGCCTTTTAGCGGGCGCCGTTTACAATGAGCAGTTCTTC. The complete variable domain, with remaining parts taken from reference TRBV5-4 and TRBJ2-1, reads ETGVTQSPTHLIKTRGQQVTLRCSSQSGHNTVSWYQQALGQGPQFIFQYYREEENGRGNFPPRFSGLQFPNYSSELNVNALELDDSALYLCASSLLAGAVYNEQFFGPGTRLTVL.

This sequence joins TRBV28 and TRBJ1-5; 7 positions match TRBD1. Per the germline V gene, CDR1 is MDHEN and CDR2 is SYDVKM. The junction had 8 bases not matched to a gene; V was cut back by 4 bases and J by 5 bases. CDR3 length: 15 residues. The CDR3 DNA sequence: TGTGCCAGCAGTTCCCCGACAGGGTGGCATCAGCCCCAGCATTTT. This translates into CASSSPTGWHQPQHF.

The chain recombines TRBV10-3 with TRBJ1-1; tentative D call: TRBD1 (5 bases). Trimming took off 8 bases at V and 2 bases at J, with 15 bases between the two ends. In germline, CDR1 is ENHRY, CDR2 SYGVKD. This CDR3 is 14 amino acids long. The CDR3 sequence: CAIARGTDNTEAFF. CDR3 coding DNA: TGTGCCATCGCACGTGGGACTGACAACACTGAAGCTTTCTTT.

The gene calls are TRBV29-1 and TRBJ2-1; no clear D. CDR1 SQVTM and CDR2 ANQGSEA come from the germline V gene. V lost 2 bases and J lost 1, with 9 bases in between. There are 14 residues in the CDR3. The CDR3 here is CSVESLSSYNEQFF. The CDR3, as DNA: TGCAGCGTTGAATCGCTATCGTCCTACAATGAGCAGTTCTTC.

As for this clone: One end of the junction is discordant with germline, which a read error may explain. The chain recombines TRBV2 with TRBJ1-5; 7 bases align to TRBD1. Germline-derived CDR1 and CDR2 are SNHLY and FYNNEI. The CDR3 has 15 residues. The CDR3 DNA reads as TGTGCCGGCAGTGAAGACAGGGTAAGCAATCAGCCCCAGCATTTT. The encoded protein is CAGSEDRVSNQPQHF.

V gene TRBV7-2 combines with J gene TRBJ2-1; D is unresolved. Per germline, CDR1 SGHTA and CDR2 FQGNSA. CDR3 length equals 13 residues. Trimming shortened V by 6 bases and J by 6 bases, and 12 bases separated the two germline ends. CDR3 DNA: TGTGCCAGCAGTCCTGTCTGGCTCAATGAGCAGTTCTTC. It is translated as CASSPVWLNEQFF.

This clone occurred once. V gene TRBV5-6 combines with J gene TRBJ1-4, with unresolved D. Trimming pared 0 bases from V and 8 bases from J, leaving 14 bases between. The CDR3 is made up of 15 amino acids. Germline V gene lookup returns CDR1 SGHDT and CDR2 YYEEEE. This CDR3 is CASSLAPGEEEKLFF. Here the CDR3 DNA reads TGTGCCAGCAGCTTGGCTCCGGGAGAAGAGGAAAAACTGTTTTTT.

V usage is TRBV7-9 and J usage is TRBJ1-6; TRBD1 might be the D (5 bases). The germline V and J ends were trimmed by 8 bases and 4 bases, with 12 bases remaining between them. The CDR3 covers 14 residues. The germline V gene has CDR1 SEHNR and CDR2 FQNEAQ (reference sequence). The CDR3 region has the DNA TGTGCCAGCGGAAGGGGTCAATATAATTCACCCCTCCACTTT. Its protein product is CASGRGQYNSPLHF.

The chain has TRBV27 and TRBJ1-1, with 10 bases aligning to TRBD1. The CDR3 covers 16 residues. Germline loops: CDR1 MNHEY, CDR2 SMNVEV (reference sequence). J was trimmed by 3 bases and V by 5 bases; bases with no gene match: 9. CDR3 sequence: CASSQGQGLGDTEAFF. The CDR3 region has the DNA TGTGCCAGCAGTCAGGGACAGGGGCTAGGGGACACTGAAGCTTTCTTT.

This chain uses TRBV28 with TRBJ2-6, with TRBD2 identical over 7 bases. The CDR3 runs 15 residues. Trimming took 3 bases from V and 3 from J; bases not matched to a gene: 2. Germline V gene data show CDR1 as MDHEN and CDR2 as SYDVKM. CDR3: CASSFGDYGANVLTF. In DNA form, the CDR3 reads TGTGCCAGCAGTTTTGGGGACTATGGGGCCAACGTCCTGACTTTC.

The chain uses TRBV11-2 and TRBJ1-2; TRBD1 matches 9 bases. The CDR3 loop spans 14 amino acids. Germline lookup yields CDR1 SGHAT and CDR2 FQNNGV. J gave up 5 bases and V 4 bases, and 5 bases lay outside the gene matches. For the CDR3, the DNA is TGTGCCAGCAGCTACACCGGGACAGGGTATGGCTACACCTTC. Translated: CASSYTGTGYGYTF.

The chain employs TRBV11-3 and TRBJ2-1, with 9 bases fitting TRBD2. CDR1 is SGHNT, CDR2 YENEEA, per germline. The CDR3 consists of 16 residues. V dropped 4 bases and J dropped 5; count of bases not matched to a gene: 9. The chain's CDR3 is CASSSARAGGDNEQFF. For the CDR3, the DNA is TGTGCCAGCAGCTCCGCCCGGGCGGGAGGGGACAATGAGCAGTTCTTC.

The chain employs TRBV19 and TRBJ2-3; 9 bases line up with TRBD2. The CDR3 spans 16 residues. CDR1 is LNHDA and CDR2 is SQIVND in the germline V gene (reference sequence). Trimming took 1 base from V and 1 from J; bases not matched to a gene: 3. The CDR3 spells CASSIGRTSGTDTQYF. CDR3 DNA: TGTGCCAGTAGTATAGGAAGGACTAGCGGCACAGATACGCAGTATTTT.

The chain employs TRBV1 and TRBJ2-2; the D call TRBD2 from the table was never checked on the DNA. TRBV1 is tagged as a pseudogene. The CDR3 length is 15 residues. Here the CDR3 reads CTSSLVEGGTGELFF. CDR3 in DNA: TGCACCAGCAGCCTCGTGGAAGGAGGCACCGGGGAGCTGTTTTTT.

This clone occurred many times. This chain links TRBV10-2 with TRBJ2-3; no definite D call. Germline V gene sequence: CDR1 WSHSY, CDR2 SAAADI. The CDR3 has 12 residues. Trimming removed 6 bases from V and 6 bases from J, with 10 bases in between. The CDR3 bases are TGCGCCAGCAGCATAAACGGGGATACGCAGTATTTT. Translated, it gives CASSINGDTQYF.

The chain is built from TRBV29-1 and TRBJ2-7, with D perhaps assigned TRBD1 or TRBD2 (5 bases each). The CDR3 sequence is 13 residues long. CDR1 and CDR2 from the germline V gene are SQVTM and ANQGSEA. V shed 6 bases and J shed 4 bases, with 16 bases lying between them. CDR3 loop: CSVYGGVGYEQYF. CDR3 in DNA: TGCAGCGTCTATGGGGGAGTTGGGTACGAGCAGTACTTC.

The chain has TRBV19 and TRBJ1-5, with D possibly being TRBD1 (5 bases). Germline loops: CDR1 LNHDA, CDR2 SQIVND (reference sequence). This CDR3 region has 16 residues. V was trimmed by 6 bases and J by 4 bases, leaving 19 bases between them. The CDR3 sequence: CASSPTPNGGNQPQHF. As DNA, the CDR3 is TGTGCCAGTAGCCCGACTCCTAACGGGGGGAATCAGCCCCAGCATTTT.

This clone was recorded only once. V usage is TRBV11-2 and J usage is TRBJ2-3; the D is unclear. This CDR3 is built from 14 residues. Looked up from germline, CDR1 is SGHAT and CDR2 is FQNNGV. Deletions cut 5 bases from V and 3 bases from J, with 12 bases between. CDR3 nucleotide sequence: TGTGCCAGCAGCCGAAATGTGGGGACAGATACGCAGTATTTT. Its translation is CASSRNVGTDTQYF.